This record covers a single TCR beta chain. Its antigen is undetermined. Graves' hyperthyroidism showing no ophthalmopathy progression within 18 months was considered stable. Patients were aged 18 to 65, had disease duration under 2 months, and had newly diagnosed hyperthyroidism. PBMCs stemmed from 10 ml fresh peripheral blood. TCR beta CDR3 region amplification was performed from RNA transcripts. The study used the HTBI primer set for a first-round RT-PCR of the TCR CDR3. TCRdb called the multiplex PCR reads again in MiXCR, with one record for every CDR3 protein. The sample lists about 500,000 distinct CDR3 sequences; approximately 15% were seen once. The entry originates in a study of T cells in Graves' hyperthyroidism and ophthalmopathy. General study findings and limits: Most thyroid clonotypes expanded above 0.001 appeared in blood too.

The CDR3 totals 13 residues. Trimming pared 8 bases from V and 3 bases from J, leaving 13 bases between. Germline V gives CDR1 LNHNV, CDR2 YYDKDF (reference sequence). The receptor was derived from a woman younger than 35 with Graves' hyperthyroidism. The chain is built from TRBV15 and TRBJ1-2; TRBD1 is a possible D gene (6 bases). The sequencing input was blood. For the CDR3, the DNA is TGTGCCACCCTGGGGGGGCAGGACTATGGCTACACCTTC. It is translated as CATLGGQDYGYTF.